This T cell receptor beta chain was sequenced in a study of blood T cell repertoires in COVID-19. Across the study: The United States, Italy and Spain provided the acute and convalescent COVID-19 samples. PBMCs, B-cell-depleted T cells, or T cells provided the cDNA or gDNA that made up the material.

Original data processing: Reference gene primer amplification in the assay estimated nucleated cell counts. Profiling relied on immunoSEQ multiplex PCR, and the TCRdb table lists in-frame clones only, not all of them. For V, J and clone size, that table is used; D and trimming come from the DNA. The sample shows about 240,000 clones, around 83% of them seen only once. This CDR3 is 14 amino acids long. Germline V gene data show CDR1 as SGHTA and CDR2 as FQGNSA. Deletions cut 3 bases from V and 9 bases from J, with 17 bases between. The sequence came from a young man who had recovered from COVID-19. The V and J genes are TRBV7-2 and TRBJ1-2; D is possibly TRBD1 (6 bases). What was sequenced was peripheral blood. The CDR3 region has the DNA TGTGCCAGCAGCTTTACAGGGCTACTCGATCGCTACACCTTC. It is translated as CASSFTGLLDRYTF.